These 18 T cell receptor beta chains share one sample of origin, sequenced in a study of response to subunit inactivated influenza vaccine. TCRdb reprocessed the RT-PCR reads via MiXCR and lists one record per CDR3 protein. The sample lists fewer than 550,000 distinct CDR3 sequences, 25% occurring once. The sample consisted of CD4+ T cells sorted from PBMCs, taken 5 days after vaccination. These receptors all come from a man in his forties or fifties who received an inactivated influenza vaccine.

The CDR3 DNA is TGTGCCAGCTCGGACAGACGACAAGAGACCCAGTACTTC. It specifies CASSDRRQETQYF. The chain employs TRBV18 and TRBJ2-5; perhaps TRBD1 as D (6 bases). V gave up 6 bases and J gave up 2 bases, with 10 bases separating them. CDR1 is KGHSH and CDR2 is LQKENI in the germline V gene. This CDR3 region has 13 residues. Based on the CDR3 plus reference TRBV18 and TRBJ2-5, the full variable domain is NAGVMQNPRHLVRRRGQEARLRCSPMKGHSHVYWYRQLPEEGLKFMVYLQKENIIDESGMPKERFSAEFPKEGPSILRIQQVVRGDSAAYFCASSDRRQETQYFGPGTRLLVL.

This clonotype was detected many times. The chain links TRBV29-1 to TRBJ2-7, with D possibly being TRBD1 or TRBD2 (5 bases each). CDR1 SQVTM and CDR2 ANQGSEA come from the germline V gene. V was trimmed by 7 bases and J by 7 bases, leaving 23 bases between them. This CDR3 spans 14 amino acids. CDR3 DNA sequence: TGCAGCGCTGGAGCCGCCGGGGCCTCGGGGGAGCAGTACTTC. Translation gives CSAGAAGASGEQYF.

V usage is TRBV5-6 and J usage is TRBJ2-2; 9 bases fit TRBD1. The CDR3 runs to 16 residues. V lost 6 bases to trimming and J lost 1 base; unmatched junction nucleotides: 7. Germline V lookup: CDR1 SGHDT, CDR2 YYEEEE. The CDR3 sequence is CASNLLGQGNTGELFF. The CDR3 DNA sequence: TGTGCCAGCAACCTTTTGGGACAGGGGAACACCGGGGAGCTGTTTTTT.

The chain employs TRBV20-1 and TRBJ2-1; 9 bases map to TRBD2. V lost 5 bases, J lost 0 bases, and 5 bases stayed unmatched. The CDR3 has 15 amino acids. CDR1 and CDR2 (germline): DFQATT, SNEGSKA (reference sequence). The CDR3 DNA is TGCAGTGCTGGTCTAGCGGGACTCTCCTACAATGAGCAGTTCTTC. This encodes CSAGLAGLSYNEQFF.

The V gene is TRBV9, the J gene TRBJ1-1, with 7 bases fitting TRBD1. The CDR3 is 14 residues long. Germline CDR1 is SGDLS and CDR2 is YYNGEE. Losses at the gene ends were 7 bases for V and 1 base for J; bases not matched to a gene: 7. CDR3 protein: CASDREASNTEAFF. Here the CDR3 DNA reads TGTGCCAGCGACAGGGAAGCCTCGAACACTGAAGCTTTCTTT.

The sample holds a few counts of this clonotype. This chain joins TRBV20-1 and TRBJ2-1; D not certain. Trimming took off 6 bases at V and 0 bases at J, with 12 bases between the two ends. CDR3 length equals 14 residues. CDR1 and CDR2 (germline): DFQATT, SNEGSKA (reference sequence). CDR3 loop: CSAESLYSYNEQFF. The CDR3 DNA is TGCAGTGCCGAATCCCTATACTCCTACAATGAGCAGTTCTTC.

The rearrangement links TRBV5-1 to TRBJ2-2; possibly TRBD2 for D (5 bases). Germline V gives CDR1 SGHRS, CDR2 YFSETQ. The CDR3 is 15 residues long. Trimming left V 4 bases short and J 6 bases short, with 16 bases between. The CDR3 region is CASSPPGKGPGELFF. The CDR3 nucleotides are TGCGCCAGCAGCCCGCCGGGGAAAGGTCCCGGGGAGCTGTTTTTT. The full variable domain, rest sourced from reference TRBV5-1 and TRBJ2-2, is KAGVTQTPRYLIKTRGQQVTLSCSPISGHRSVSWYQQTPGQGLQFLFEYFSETQRNKGNFPGRFSGRQFSNSRSEMNVSTLELGDSALYLCASSPPGKGPGELFFGEGSRLTVL.

The chain joins TRBV11-1 to TRBJ2-7, with D uncertain. CDR1 and CDR2 from the germline V gene are SGHAT and FQDESV (reference sequence). Trimming removed 5 bases from V and 0 bases from J, with 8 bases in between. The CDR3 covers 13 residues. As DNA, the CDR3 is TGTGCCAGCAGCCCCCGATTCTCCTACGAGCAGTACTTC. Translation gives CASSPRFSYEQYF.

This clonotype was observed a few times. The chain couples TRBV4-3 to TRBJ1-4, with unresolved D. CDR3 size: 13 residues. Looked up from germline, CDR1 is LGHNA and CDR2 is YSLEER. The V end was cut by 0 bases, the J end by 14 bases, with 13 bases between. This chain's CDR3 is CASSQDYNVGLFF. In nucleotides, the CDR3 is TGCGCCAGCAGCCAAGATTATAACGTGGGGCTGTTTTTT.

J is TRBJ2-3 and V is TRBV4-2; maybe TRBD2 (5 bases). Trimming took 1 base from V and 1 from J, leaving 12 bases between them. Germline loops: CDR1 LGHNA, CDR2 YNFKEQ. The CDR3 is 16 amino acids. CDR3 nucleotide sequence: TGTGCCAGCAGCCAAGGATCCAGCGGTGGCACAGATACGCAGTATTTT. Its protein product is CASSQGSSGGTDTQYF.

The gene calls are TRBV7-2 and TRBJ1-5, with D uncertain. V was pared by 2 bases and J by 2 bases, with 13 bases between. This CDR3 comprises 16 residues. Germline CDR1 and CDR2: SGHTA and FQGNSA. CDR3 DNA: TGTGCCAGCAGCTTAAGTTTCAGTAGTGGCAATCAGCCCCAGCATTTT. Its protein product is CASSLSFSSGNQPQHF. Combining the CDR3 with reference TRBV7-2 and TRBJ1-5 gives the whole variable domain GAGVSQSPSNKVTEKGKDVELRCDPISGHTALYWYRQSLGQGLEFLIYFQGNSAPDKSGLPSDRFSAERTGGSVSTLTIQRTQQEDSAVYLCASSLSFSSGNQPQHFGDGTRLSIL.

V gene TRBV28 combines with J gene TRBJ2-2, with D perhaps TRBD1 (6 bases). The CDR3 has 15 amino acids. Germline loops: CDR1 MDHEN, CDR2 SYDVKM. V was cut by 5 bases and J by 4 bases, with 14 bases left in between. For the CDR3, the DNA is TGTGCCAGCAGTAGTCGGACAGTTGGCACCGGGGAGCTGTTTTTT. Translated, it gives CASSSRTVGTGELFF.

This clonotype occurred a few times. The V gene is TRBV20-1, the J gene TRBJ2-5, with 7 bases identical to TRBD1. The trim removed 3 bases at V and 7 bases at J, leaving 8 bases unmatched. Germline V lookup: CDR1 DFQATT, CDR2 SNEGSKA (reference sequence). This CDR3 is 13 amino acids long. The CDR3 DNA follows: TGCAGTGCTAGTCCCGGACAGGAGTTGACCCAGTACTTC. Protein sequence: CSASPGQELTQYF.

This clonotype has a handful of counts. The rearrangement links TRBV27 to TRBJ2-1, with TRBD2 matching over 9 bases. Germline-derived CDR1 and CDR2 are MNHEY and SMNVEV (reference sequence). The CDR3 loop spans 14 amino acids. Trimming cost V 2 bases and J 8 bases; bases outside gene matches: 4. The CDR3 here is CASSLAGGVDEQFF. In DNA, the CDR3 is TGTGCCAGCAGTTTAGCGGGAGGGGTCGATGAGCAGTTCTTC.

This clonotype showed up just a few times. The genes are TRBV20-1 and TRBJ2-5, with TRBD2 matching 11 bases. Germline values: CDR1 DFQATT, CDR2 SNEGSKA (reference sequence). With V trimmed by 6 bases and J by 2 bases, 11 bases remained unmatched. CDR3 length: 16 amino acids. CDR3 residues: CSASGGASGRQETQYF. The CDR3 nucleotides read TGCAGTGCCAGTGGGGGGGCTAGCGGGAGGCAAGAGACCCAGTACTTC.

The genes are TRBV6-5 and TRBJ2-2; D might be TRBD2 (5 bases). The germline CDR1 and CDR2 sequences are MNHEY and SVGAGI. The length of the CDR3 is 15 residues. Trimming removed 1 base at V and 4 bases at J, with 10 bases between. CDR3 DNA: TGTGCCAGCAGTTACTGGGGAGTGGGCACCGGGGAGCTGTTTTTT. Protein: CASSYWGVGTGELFF.

This chain links TRBV6-6 with TRBJ2-2; 8 bases line up with TRBD1. CDR1 is MNHNY and CDR2 is SVGAGI in the germline V gene (reference sequence). The CDR3 loop spans 13 amino acids. CDR3 nucleotides: TGTGCTGTCGCAGGGGGCGAAGGCGGGGAGCTGTTTTTT. It codes for CAVAGGEGGELFF.

The chain couples TRBV18 to TRBJ2-1; perhaps D is TRBD1 or TRBD2 (6 bases each). CDR3 length: 14 amino acids. Germline lookup yields CDR1 KGHSH and CDR2 LQKENI. Deletions cut 0 bases from V and 8 bases from J, with 11 bases between. CDR3 nucleotide sequence: TGTGCCAGCTCACCACCGGCAGGGGACTATGAGCAGTTCTTC. Protein product: CASSPPAGDYEQFF.